These T cell receptor beta chains were read from a single sample in a study of blood T cell repertoires in COVID-19. Clones were read by immunoSEQ multiplex PCR, and TCRdb kept only the in-frame ones, dropping some. The repertoire has tens of thousands of clones, about 80% of them found once; the top ten carry around 4%. Specimen: peripheral blood. These receptors were collected from a woman aged 45-65 years with acute or convalescent COVID-19. Both conserved end residues are part of each CDR3. The order of the fields is V gene, J gene, clone size, CDR3 length, CDR3 protein. Clone sizes are given selectively: once, few, many, or a class where the clone is expanded.

TRBV18,TRBJ1-5,few,13,CASSPGLIQPQHF
TRBV12-3/TRBV12-4,TRBJ1-2,.,13,CASSLGGNYGYTF
TRBV4-2,TRBJ2-7,once,14,CASRGDTGTYEQYF
TRBV6-6,TRBJ2-4,once,16,CASSYPRGLAKNIQYF
TRBV7-2,TRBJ2-3,.,17,CASSLGWGGASTDTQYF
TRBV7-9,TRBJ2-7,few,12,CASRQGTYEQYF
TRBV3-1/TRBV3-2,TRBJ1-1,.,14,CASQGTGWSTEAFF
TRBV27,TRBJ2-2,.,12,CASRRNTGELFF
TRBV2,TRBJ2-5,.,14,CASREGTSRETQYF
TRBV6-6,TRBJ1-4,.,13,CASSQGREEKLFF
TRBV28,TRBJ1-2,.,14,CASSGQGPYYGYTF
TRBV3-1/TRBV3-2,TRBJ1-2,.,16,CASSPSGTHTPYGYTF
TRBV7-8,TRBJ1-5,.,14,CASSHGQGNQPQHF
TRBV27,TRBJ2-1,.,17,CASSSPQQGNSYNEQFF
TRBV7-2,TRBJ2-1,.,18,CASSLPVVVAGGPDEQFF
TRBV10-3,TRBJ2-2,.,14,CATYGTANTGELFF
TRBV28,TRBJ1-2,.,14,CASRSDPEWSGYTF
TRBV2,TRBJ1-3,.,17,CASSESGVPGLGNTIYF
TRBV6-5,TRBJ1-2,few,14,CASIKAGMGYGYTF
TRBV6-5,TRBJ1-5,few,15,CASSSKGTGYQPQHF
TRBV12-3/TRBV12-4,TRBJ2-4,.,12,CASSLGGGIQYF
TRBV3-1/TRBV3-2,TRBJ2-6,.,17,CASSTPTAHSGANVLTF
TRBV4-3,TRBJ1-2,.,15,CASSQGPNIFYGYTF
TRBV9,TRBJ2-5,.,14,CASSVGTIRETQYF
TRBV4-3,TRBJ1-2,.,14,CASSRDYSGYGYTF
TRBV7-2,TRBJ1-6,.,17,CASSSLYRDSYNSPLHF
TRBV10-3,TRBJ1-2,.,14,CAISEQGAVYGYTF
TRBV15,TRBJ1-2,.,16,CATSRDRSGEGYGYTF
TRBV19,TRBJ2-3,.,13,CASNPGKTDTQYF
TRBV24-1,TRBJ2-7,.,14,CATSDNDRTNEQYF
TRBV6-5,TRBJ1-1,many,12,CASSPLGGLAFF
TRBV6-5,TRBJ2-7,.,14,CASSYRPTEYEQYF
TRBV11-1,TRBJ1-3,.,15,CATRHPRVFRNTIYF
TRBV6-1,TRBJ1-1,.,18,CASSEFKTNWGMNTEAFF
TRBV11-2,TRBJ1-6,few,14,CASSLTGNNSPLHF
TRBV19,TRBJ1-1,.,14,CASTQDRGNTEAFF
TRBV28,TRBJ2-7,.,11,CASSFIYEQYF
TRBV6-2/TRBV6-3,TRBJ2-5,.,18,CASSDPGQGAFPTETQYF
TRBV5-1,TRBJ1-1,.,16,CASSLGRGLQNTEAFF
TRBV19,TRBJ1-5,.,15,CASRDNRGSSQPQHF
TRBV30,TRBJ1-5,.,15,CAWSGRQGGNQPQHF
TRBV28,TRBJ1-1,many,13,CASSLGADTEAFF
TRBV5-1,TRBJ2-3,.,15,CASSLVSGGTDTQYF
TRBV5-1,TRBJ2-1,.,15,CASSPTAGAYNEQFF
TRBV9,TRBJ2-3,.,13,CASSVGTGGTQYF
TRBV3-1/TRBV3-2,TRBJ1-4,.,17,CASSQDPPGQAGEKLFF
TRBV2,TRBJ1-2,.,12,CASRTGDYGYTF
TRBV5-1,TRBJ2-5,once,15,CASSFTSGAQETQYF
TRBV28,TRBJ1-4,.,16,CASSSPGQGANEKLFF
TRBV4-3,TRBJ1-2,.,14,CASSPTGQYYGYTF
TRBV4-1,TRBJ1-1,.,15,CASSQMGLRNTEAFF
TRBV7-6,TRBJ2-1,once,14,CASSLDTQVNEQFF
TRBV7-2,TRBJ2-7,.,13,CASSLYTSGGRDF
TRBV19,TRBJ1-2,.,11,CASLTGYGYTF
TRBV20-1,TRBJ1-1,.,11,CSEQGNTEAFF